This TCR beta chain appears in the sequencing data of a study of a mutant IDH1 vaccine in newly diagnosed glioma. Findings and limits, study-wide: Most patients, 93.3%, showed vaccine-induced immune responses.

Repertoires were generated with immunoSEQ multiplex PCR, while TCRdb's copy carries only in-frame clones and drops some. The sample carries around 32,000 clones, 79% recorded once. Of note for this clone: Its specificity is unknown.

Time point noted: week 35, safety follow-up. Alongside topical imiquimod, each dose of vaccine comprised 300 ug of mutant IDH1 20-mer peptide. This clonotype was obtained from a woman under 40 with glioma. Some clones in this sample may be carry-over from other donors' samples. The sample in question was PBMCs, obtained from a glioma patient whose treatment included an IDH1 peptide vaccine.

The CDR3 coding sequence is TGCGCCAGCAGCTTGGAGGGAAGTTACCAAGAGACCCAGTACTTC. Protein product: CASSLEGSYQETQYF. The chain is built from TRBV5-1 and TRBJ2-5; D is unresolved. CDR1 is SGHRS, CDR2 YFSETQ, per germline. This CDR3 contains 15 residues. V lost 0 bases and J 0 bases, leaving 9 bases between the germline ends.